The sequence of this T cell receptor (beta chain) was determined in a study of identical twins. The V gene lost 1 base and the J gene lost 3 bases, with 4 bases spanning the gap. The CDR3 is 13 residues long. Germline V gene lookup returns CDR1 SGHDN and CDR2 FVKESK. Comments on this clonotype: Antigen specificity is unknown.

TCRdb processed the 5' RACE reads anew with MiXCR; each CDR3 protein has one entry. The sample includes 430,000 or so distinct CDR3 sequences, around 24% of them seen just once. Study outcomes and limitations: Conclusions leaned on cross-sectional statistical analysis and did not track the same donors over time.

This sample was shared with a second study, whose subject was T cells expressing NK-cell markers. That source notes: Investigators obtained TCR beta repertoires from sorted CD3+CD56+NKG2C+, CD3+CD56+NKG2C- and CD3+CD56-NKG2C+ T cells.

The sequence came from a woman under 30 in good health. What was sequenced was CD4+ T cells sorted from blood. The genes are TRBV14 and TRBJ2-4; no firm D call. The CDR3 spells CASSQAYKNIQYF. The CDR3 DNA reads as TGTGCCAGCAGCCAAGCCTACAAAAACATTCAGTACTTC.